This is a list of T cell receptor beta chains from one sample in a study of T cell responses to AZD1222 COVID-19 vaccine. TCRdb's copy holds only in-frame clones and misses some; the assay was immunoSEQ multiplex PCR. The table records approximately 150,000 clones, roughly 86% of them present only once. The specimen comprised peripheral blood, sampled 28 days after the second dose of the MenACWY control vaccine. These receptor sequences come from an adult who received the MenACWY meningococcal vaccine as a control. Each CDR3 is given with its conserved first and last residue. The D gene is left open where the match is weak. Clone size is shown for a subset of rows, as once, few, many or a class of expanded clone.

clone_size,j_call,d_call,v_call,cdr3_nt,cdr3_aa
.,TRBJ2-7,.,TRBV27,TGTGCCAGCAGTTTATCCCGGACGGGGTTAAGTTCGGAGCAGTACTTC,CASSLSRTGLSSEQYF
.,TRBJ2-1,.,TRBV5-8,TGTGCCAGCAGTCAAATCGGGCAAACCTACAATGAGCAGTTCTTC,CASSQIGQTYNEQFF
.,TRBJ2-2,.,TRBV6-6,TGTGCCAGCAGTTACTCGAGGGCCCGAGGCACCGGGGAGCTGTTTTTT,CASSYSRARGTGELFF
.,TRBJ1-1,TRBD1,TRBV4-3,TGCGCCAGCAGCCAAGGAGGGACAGGAGGGGTGGATACTGAAGCTTTCTTT,CASSQGGTGGVDTEAFF
.,TRBJ2-3,.,TRBV19,TGTGCCAGTAGCCTCCAGGGGGGGGTTGCCTACGGTACGCAGTATTTT,CASSLQGGVAYGTQYF
once,TRBJ1-1,.,TRBV10-3,TGTGCCATCAGCGATACTCAAAGTGAAGCTTTCTTT,CAISDTQSEAFF
.,TRBJ1-2,.,TRBV6-1,TGTGCCAGCAGTGAAGGCGGCGGTACCTTC,CASSEGGGTF
.,TRBJ2-2,TRBD1,TRBV7-9,TGTGCCAGCAGCTTAGTCAGACAGGGTACCGGGGAGCTGTTTTTT,CASSLVRQGTGELFF
.,TRBJ1-1,.,TRBV4-1,TGCGCCAGCAGCCTTTTTGGGACGGGCAACACTGAAGCTTTCTTT,CASSLFGTGNTEAFF
.,TRBJ2-6,.,TRBV7-3,TGTGCCAGCAGCCCTTCACCCTCTGGGGCCAACGTCCTGACTTTC,CASSPSPSGANVLTF
.,TRBJ2-1,.,TRBV5-1,TGCGCCAGCAGCCTTAGCGGAAACTCCTACAATGAGCAGTTCTTC,CASSLSGNSYNEQFF
.,TRBJ1-2,.,TRBV11-2,TGTGCCAGCAGCTTAGATTTGGCCGTATCGGGGAATGACTATGGCTACACCTTC,CASSLDLAVSGNDYGYTF
.,TRBJ2-3,.,TRBV6-4,TGTGCCAGCAGTGACGGCGTGACAGGCTCCACAGATACGCAGTATTTT,CASSDGVTGSTDTQYF
.,TRBJ2-7,.,TRBV7-3,TGTGCCAGCAGCTTAACTATGGCTAGCAACGAGCAGTACTTC,CASSLTMASNEQYF
.,TRBJ1-5,.,TRBV12-3/TRBV12-4,TGTGCCAGCAGGCGGGGAAATCAGCCCCAGCATTTT,CASRRGNQPQHF
.,TRBJ1-4,.,TRBV5-4,TGTGCCAGCAGCGTATCAACTACCAATGAAAAACTGTTTTTT,CASSVSTTNEKLFF
.,TRBJ2-5,TRBD2,TRBV11-3,TGTGCCAGCAGCTTAGTACTAGCGGGGCGAGGAGAGACCCAGTACTTC,CASSLVLAGRGETQYF
.,TRBJ2-2,TRBD1,TRBV5-4,TGTGCCAGCAGCTTGGGGACAGGGGGGACCGGGGAGCTGTTTTTT,CASSLGTGGTGELFF
.,TRBJ2-7,.,TRBV6-5,TGTGCCAGCAGTTACTCGAGGCAGGGTGGCTACGAGCAGTACTTC,CASSYSRQGGYEQYF
.,TRBJ2-5,.,TRBV23-1,TGCGCCAGCAGTCAATCCCGTCTAAGGTCAGAGACCCAGTACTTC,CASSQSRLRSETQYF
.,TRBJ2-3,TRBD1,TRBV7-3,TGTGCCAGCAGCTTGGGACAGGCAGATACGCAGTATTTT,CASSLGQADTQYF
few,TRBJ1-3,TRBD1,TRBV2,TGTGCCAGCAGTCCCTGGGACAGATCCAGCTCTGGAAACACCATATATTTT,CASSPWDRSSSGNTIYF
.,TRBJ1-4,.,TRBV5-1,TGCGCCAGCAGCCTGCGGGGAGGGCCCGTTAATGAAAAACTGTTTTTT,CASSLRGGPVNEKLFF
.,TRBJ2-2,TRBD1,TRBV24-1,TGTGCCACCAGTGATCAACCCAACAGGGGGCGGACCGGGGAGCTGTTTTTT,CATSDQPNRGRTGELFF
.,TRBJ2-2,.,TRBV3-1/TRBV3-2,TGTGCCAGCAGCCCCGGACAAGGGAGAACCGGGGAGCTGTTTTTT,CASSPGQGRTGELFF
.,TRBJ2-2,TRBD1,TRBV2,TGTGCCAGCAGTGTCCAAGACAGGGGCACCGGGGAGCTGTTTTTT,CASSVQDRGTGELFF
.,TRBJ1-1,.,TRBV11-3,TGTGCCAGCAGCCTAGGGAGAGATACTTGGGCTTTCTTT,CASSLGRDTWAFF
.,TRBJ2-2,.,TRBV7-2,TGTGCCAGCAGCCCTACGAACGGGGAGCTGTTTTTT,CASSPTNGELFF
.,TRBJ1-2,.,TRBV18,TGTGCCAGCTCACCGGGGGGAATTCATGGCTACACCTTC,CASSPGGIHGYTF
.,TRBJ1-1,.,TRBV5-1,TGCGCCAGCAGCCCACTCGGGGTGGGGAACACTGAAGCTTTCTTT,CASSPLGVGNTEAFF
.,TRBJ2-7,TRBD1,TRBV28,TGTGCCAGCAGCACACCGGGACAGGGGGGGGAGCAGTACTTC,CASSTPGQGGEQYF
.,TRBJ1-2,.,TRBV4-1,TGCGCCAGCAGCCAAGTTTTAGGGACTAACTATGGCTACACCTTC,CASSQVLGTNYGYTF
.,TRBJ1-4,TRBD1,TRBV3-1/TRBV3-2,TGTGCCAGCAGCTCCCAGGACAGGGGTGAAAAACTGTTTTTT,CASSSQDRGEKLFF
.,TRBJ1-5,TRBD1,TRBV28,TGTGCCAGCAGCCTACAGACAGGGATGGGCAATCAGCCCCAGCATTTT,CASSLQTGMGNQPQHF
.,TRBJ1-5,TRBD1,TRBV7-2,TGTGCCAGCAGCCAAGGGACAGGGGATCAGCCCCAGCATTTT,CASSQGTGDQPQHF
.,TRBJ2-3,TRBD2,TRBV5-1,TGCGCCAGCAGCCCCAACCTCCTAGCGGGGGGCACAGATACGCAGTATTTT,CASSPNLLAGGTDTQYF
.,TRBJ2-7,.,TRBV10-2,TGCGCCAGCGGGGGTCGGTACGAGCAGTACTTC,CASGGRYEQYF
.,TRBJ2-7,TRBD2,TRBV28,TGTGCCAGCAGGGACAGACTAGCGAACTCCTACGAGCAGTACTTC,CASRDRLANSYEQYF
once,TRBJ2-7,.,TRBV7-9,TGTGCCAGCAGCTTACCGGGAACCTACGAGCAGTACTTC,CASSLPGTYEQYF
.,TRBJ2-7,TRBD2,TRBV5-1,TGCGCCAGCAGCTTCTGGACTAGCGGGGGGGCAGGCGTCTACGAGCAGTACTTC,CASSFWTSGGAGVYEQYF
.,TRBJ1-3,.,TRBV4-3,TGCGCCAGCAGCCAAGACGGCAGGGGAGGAAACACCATATATTTT,CASSQDGRGGNTIYF
.,TRBJ2-1,.,TRBV23-1,TGCGCCAGCAGTCAATCGGACCCTAGCTCCTACAATGAGCAGTTCTTC,CASSQSDPSSYNEQFF
.,TRBJ1-1,TRBD1,TRBV7-3,TGTGCCAGCAGCTTAATGGGACAGGGGCTCACTGAAGCTTTCTTT,CASSLMGQGLTEAFF
.,TRBJ1-2,.,TRBV29-1,TGCAGCGTTGCGGCCTCCTCAGATAACTATGGCTACACCTTC,CSVAASSDNYGYTF
.,TRBJ1-5,.,TRBV28,TGTGCCAGCAGTTTAGGGTTCGGGAGGGGTTATCAGCCCCAGCATTTT,CASSLGFGRGYQPQHF
.,TRBJ1-1,.,TRBV7-3,TGTGCCAGCAGCCTCCTGGGACGGGACACTGAAGCTTTCTTT,CASSLLGRDTEAFF
.,TRBJ2-7,.,TRBV2,TGTGCCAGCAGTGAAGGAGGCTACGAGCAGTACTTC,CASSEGGYEQYF
few,TRBJ2-2,TRBD1,TRBV10-3,TGTGCCATCAGTGAGCAGACAGGGAAAAGTACCGGGGAGCTGTTTTTT,CAISEQTGKSTGELFF
.,TRBJ2-6,TRBD2,TRBV19,TGTGCCAGTAGAGTCAACGGGGGGTTCACTGGGGCCAACGTCCTGACTTTC,CASRVNGGFTGANVLTF
few,TRBJ2-7,.,TRBV6-5,TGTGCCAGCAGTTACAAGCGGCCCTCCTACGAGCAGTACTTC,CASSYKRPSYEQYF
.,TRBJ1-1,.,TRBV11-3,TGTGCCAGCAGCTTATTAGAGAACACTGAAGCTTTCTTT,CASSLLENTEAFF
.,TRBJ2-3,.,TRBV28,TGTGCCAGCAACGACGTAAGAGGGAATGGTGGGAATACGCAGTATTTT,CASNDVRGNGGNTQYF
.,TRBJ1-6,.,TRBV7-2,TGTGCCAGCAGCCTCGGCGGGGGTTCACCCCTCCACTTT,CASSLGGGSPLHF